The 14 T cell receptor beta chains given below trace back to one sample, sequenced in a study of Graves' ophthalmopathy and Graves' hyperthyroidism. Using RNA transcripts, the TCR beta CDR3 regions were amplified. Investigators did first-round RT-PCR with HTBI primers, then second-round multiplex PCR. One entry per CDR3 protein results from TCRdb running MiXCR on the multiplex PCR reads. The sample records over 200,000 distinct CDR3 sequences, just under 30% being singletons. Source material: peripheral blood. These receptors all stem from a man in his forties or fifties with Graves' ophthalmopathy.

This clonotype was counted many times. V usage is TRBV11-2 and J usage is TRBJ2-3, with D perhaps matching TRBD2 (6 bases). Trimming cost V 1 base and J 6 bases, with 14 bases left between them. The length of the CDR3 is 15 residues. The germline CDR1 and CDR2 sequences are SGHAT and FQNNGV. Here the CDR3 reads CASSLGLEPSDTQYF. Written as DNA, the CDR3 is TGTGCCAGCAGCTTAGGACTAGAACCCTCGGATACGCAGTATTTT.

This clonotype has at least ten counts. The rearrangement uses TRBV20-1 and TRBJ2-7; D might be TRBD1 or TRBD2, each matching 6 bases. Germline V gene lookup returns CDR1 DFQATT and CDR2 SNEGSKA (reference sequence). This CDR3 has 16 amino acids. Trimming shortened V by 1 base and J by 3 bases, and 19 bases separated the two germline ends. The DNA of the CDR3 is TGCAGTGCTAGAGGCATCCAGGGGCGGGATTACTACGAGCAGTACTTC. Residues: CSARGIQGRDYYEQYF.

This clonotype was seen repeatedly, ten times or more. The chain carries TRBV6-5 and TRBJ1-3; D not resolved. This CDR3 region has 17 residues. The germline V and J ends were trimmed by 0 bases and 0 bases, with 12 bases remaining between them. Germline loops: CDR1 MNHEY, CDR2 SVGAGI. CDR3 sequence: CASSYSPVAGSGNTIYF. The DNA for the CDR3 is TGTGCCAGCAGTTACTCGCCGGTGGCAGGCTCTGGAAACACCATATATTTT.

V is TRBV6-2 or TRBV6-3 and J is TRBJ1-5, with D perhaps TRBD1 (5 bases). With 6 bases removed from V and 2 bases from J, the gap between germline ends came to 14 bases. This CDR3 has 15 amino acids. Germline V gene sequence: CDR1 MNHEY, CDR2 SVGEGT. The CDR3 here is CASSPRGDGNQPQHF. In DNA, the CDR3 is TGTGCCAGCAGCCCGCGCGGGGACGGCAATCAGCCCCAGCATTTT.

The sample holds a few counts of this clonotype. The V gene is TRBV7-2, the J gene TRBJ2-7; the D is unclear. From germline, CDR1 is SGHTA and CDR2 FQGNSA. V was pared by 1 base and J by 1 base, with 8 bases between. This CDR3 is 14 amino acids long. The DNA of the CDR3 is TGTGCCAGCAGCTTAGGAGACTGGTCCTACGAGCAGTACTTC. Translation: CASSLGDWSYEQYF. The whole variable domain, remainder taken from reference TRBV7-2 and TRBJ2-7, is GAGVSQSPSNKVTEKGKDVELRCDPISGHTALYWYRQSLGQGLEFLIYFQGNSAPDKSGLPSDRFSAERTGGSVSTLTIQRTQQEDSAVYLCASSLGDWSYEQYFGPGTRLTVT.

CDR3 region: CSARDIGEIDNQPQHF. As DNA, the CDR3 is TGCAGTGCTAGAGATATAGGGGAAATTGACAATCAGCCCCAGCATTTT. The rearrangement uses TRBV20-1 and TRBJ1-5; tentatively, D is TRBD1 (5 bases). This CDR3 is 16 amino acids long. CDR1 and CDR2 from the germline V gene are DFQATT and SNEGSKA (reference sequence). V lost 0 bases to trimming and J lost 3 bases, with 15 bases between them.

This rearrangement joins TRBV6-1 to TRBJ2-7; D is perhaps TRBD1 (5 bases). The CDR3 sequence is 14 residues long. Germline CDR1 and CDR2: MNHNS and SASEGT. V was shortened by 8 bases and J by 2 bases, with 16 bases between the two germline ends. The CDR3 here is CASQAQARTYEQYF. CDR3 bases: TGTGCCAGCCAGGCACAGGCGAGGACCTACGAGCAGTACTTC.

In its sample, this clonotype was seen many times. V gene TRBV6-1 combines with J gene TRBJ1-1, with D unresolved. V was cut by 4 bases and J by 0 bases, with 6 bases left in between. From germline, CDR1 is MNHNS and CDR2 SASEGT. This CDR3 spans 13 amino acids. For the CDR3, the DNA is TGTGCCAGCAGTGCCACGGTGAACACTGAAGCTTTCTTT. It translates to CASSATVNTEAFF.

Ten or more counts support this clonotype. V is TRBV27 and J is TRBJ2-7; D possibly matches TRBD1 or TRBD2 (6 bases each). In germline, CDR1 is MNHEY, CDR2 SMNVEV (reference sequence). The length of the CDR3 is 17 residues. Trimming stripped 0 bases from V and 2 bases from J, with 17 bases between. DNA for the CDR3: TGTGCCAGCAGTTTATCGGCACGGGGGCCCTGGGCCTACGAGCAGTACTTC. Amino acids: CASSLSARGPWAYEQYF.

This clonotype was recorded at least ten times. The chain employs TRBV5-1 and TRBJ1-6, with 7 positions matching TRBD1. The junction had 6 bases not matched to a gene; V was cut back by 0 bases and J by 6 bases. Germline V gene data show CDR1 as SGHRS and CDR2 as YFSETQ. The CDR3 is 16 amino acids. Here the CDR3 reads CASSLAPGQFNSPLHF. The CDR3 DNA sequence: TGCGCCAGCAGCTTGGCCCCGGGACAGTTTAATTCACCCCTCCACTTT.

This clonotype was seen ten or more times. This chain connects TRBV5-1 to TRBJ1-2; maybe TRBD1 (5 bases). V shed 4 bases and J shed 2 bases, with 9 bases lying between them. Germline CDR1 is SGHRS and CDR2 is YFSETQ. This CDR3 has 13 amino acids. The CDR3 protein is CASSPGGNYGYTF. The CDR3 DNA reads as TGCGCCAGCAGCCCCGGGGGAAACTATGGCTACACCTTC.

The J gene is TRBJ2-7, the V gene TRBV6-1; maybe TRBD1 (6 bases). With 5 bases removed from V and 2 bases from J, the gap between germline ends came to 19 bases. This CDR3 comprises 16 residues. The germline CDR1 and CDR2 sequences are MNHNS and SASEGT. CDR3 loop: CASSPSLTGHTYEQYF. Written as DNA, the CDR3 is TGTGCCAGCAGTCCTTCTCTGACAGGACATACCTACGAGCAGTACTTC.

The chain employs TRBV6-5 and TRBJ1-2; TRBD1 might be the D (5 bases). The CDR3 is made up of 13 amino acids. Germline V gene sequence: CDR1 MNHEY, CDR2 SVGAGI. V was pared by 0 bases and J by 7 bases, with 9 bases between. The CDR3 reads CASSYSGVFGYTF. CDR3 bases: TGTGCCAGCAGTTACTCAGGGGTCTTTGGCTACACCTTC.

The chain recombines TRBV15 with TRBJ1-3; TRBD1 is a possible D gene (5 bases). CDR3 length: 13 residues. Germline V CDR1 and CDR2: LNHNV, YYDKDF (reference sequence). V was pared by 5 bases and J by 4 bases, with 9 bases between. The CDR3 region has the DNA TGTGCCACCAGCGAATGGACAGGAAACACCATATATTTT. Translated: CATSEWTGNTIYF.